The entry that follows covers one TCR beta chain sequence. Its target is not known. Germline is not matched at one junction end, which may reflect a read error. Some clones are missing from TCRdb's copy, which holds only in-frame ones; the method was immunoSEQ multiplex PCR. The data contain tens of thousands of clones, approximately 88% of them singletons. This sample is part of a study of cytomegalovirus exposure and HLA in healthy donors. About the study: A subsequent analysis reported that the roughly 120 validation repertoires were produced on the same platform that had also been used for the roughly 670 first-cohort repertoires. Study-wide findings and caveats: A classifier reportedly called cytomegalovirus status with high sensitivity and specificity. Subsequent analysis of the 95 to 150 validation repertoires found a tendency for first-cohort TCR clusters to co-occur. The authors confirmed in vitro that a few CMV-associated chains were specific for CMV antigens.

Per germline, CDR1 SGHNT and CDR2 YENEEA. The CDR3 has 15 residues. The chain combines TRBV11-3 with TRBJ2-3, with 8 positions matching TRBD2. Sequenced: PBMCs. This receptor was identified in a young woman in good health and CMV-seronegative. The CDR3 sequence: CASSLESGSADTQYF. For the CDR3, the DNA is TGCGCCAGCAGCTTAGAGAGCGGGAGCGCCGATACGCAGTATTTT.